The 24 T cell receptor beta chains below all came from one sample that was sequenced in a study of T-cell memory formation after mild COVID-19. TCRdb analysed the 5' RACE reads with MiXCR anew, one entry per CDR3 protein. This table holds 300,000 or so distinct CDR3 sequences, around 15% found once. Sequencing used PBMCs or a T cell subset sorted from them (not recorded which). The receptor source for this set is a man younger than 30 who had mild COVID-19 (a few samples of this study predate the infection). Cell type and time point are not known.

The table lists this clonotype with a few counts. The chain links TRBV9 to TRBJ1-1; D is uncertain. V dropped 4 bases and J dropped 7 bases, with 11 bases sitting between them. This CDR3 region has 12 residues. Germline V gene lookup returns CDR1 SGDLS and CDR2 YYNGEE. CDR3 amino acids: CASSPTWGEAFF. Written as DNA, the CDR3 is TGTGCCAGCAGCCCCACGTGGGGTGAAGCTTTCTTT.

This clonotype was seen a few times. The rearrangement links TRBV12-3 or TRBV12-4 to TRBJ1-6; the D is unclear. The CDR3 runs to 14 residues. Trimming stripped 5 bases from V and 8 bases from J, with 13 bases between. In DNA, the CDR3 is TGTGCCAGCAGTCCCACCCGGGTAGATTCACCCCTCCACTTT. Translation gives CASSPTRVDSPLHF.

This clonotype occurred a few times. For the CDR3, the DNA is TGTGCCAGCCGACTGGGCCCTCCTAATGAAAAACTGTTTTTT. Its translation is CASRLGPPNEKLFF. The J gene is TRBJ1-4, the V gene TRBV7-2; unclear D gene. The CDR3 extends over 14 amino acids. Per the germline V gene, CDR1 is SGHTA and CDR2 is FQGNSA. The ends were cut back, 8 bases at V and 3 bases at J, with 13 bases in the middle.

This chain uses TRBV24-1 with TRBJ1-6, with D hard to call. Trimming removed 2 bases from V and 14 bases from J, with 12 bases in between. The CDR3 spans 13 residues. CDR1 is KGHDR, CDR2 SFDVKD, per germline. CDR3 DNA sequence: TGTGCCACCAGTGATTCATCGGGTTGGGCCCTCCACTTT. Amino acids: CATSDSSGWALHF.

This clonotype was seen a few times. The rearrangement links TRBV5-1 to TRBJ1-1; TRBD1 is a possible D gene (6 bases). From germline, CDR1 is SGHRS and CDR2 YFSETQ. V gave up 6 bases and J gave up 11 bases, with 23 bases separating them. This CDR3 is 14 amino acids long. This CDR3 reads CASKTRDTVPYAFF. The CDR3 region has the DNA TGCGCCAGCAAAACCCGGGACACCGTCCCGTACGCTTTCTTT.

CDR3 in DNA: TGTGCCAGCAGCCCAGGGGTTTGGCAGCCCCAGCATTTT. This gives the protein CASSPGVWQPQHF. The chain uses TRBV12-3 or TRBV12-4 and TRBJ1-5; possibly TRBD1 for D (6 bases). V was shortened by 6 bases and J by 7 bases, with 13 bases between the two germline ends. This CDR3 region has 13 residues.

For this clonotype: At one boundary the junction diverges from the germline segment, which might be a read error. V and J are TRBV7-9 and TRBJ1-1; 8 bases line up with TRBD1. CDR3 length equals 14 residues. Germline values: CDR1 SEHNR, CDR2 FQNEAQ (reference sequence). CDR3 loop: CASTLRTGLREAFF. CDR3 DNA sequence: TGTGCCAGCACCTTAAGGACAGGGCTAAGAGAAGCTTTCTTT.

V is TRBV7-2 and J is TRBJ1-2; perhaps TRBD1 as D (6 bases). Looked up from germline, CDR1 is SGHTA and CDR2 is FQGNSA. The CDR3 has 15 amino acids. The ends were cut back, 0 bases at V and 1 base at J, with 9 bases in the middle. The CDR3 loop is CASSLAGQHNYGYTF. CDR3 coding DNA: TGTGCCAGCAGCTTAGCAGGACAGCATAACTATGGCTACACCTTC.

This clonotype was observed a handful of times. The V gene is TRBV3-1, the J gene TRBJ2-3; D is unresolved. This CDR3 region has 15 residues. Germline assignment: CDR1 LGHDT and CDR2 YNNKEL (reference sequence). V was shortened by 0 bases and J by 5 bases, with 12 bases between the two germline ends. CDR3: CASSQDRPRQDTQYF. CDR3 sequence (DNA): TGTGCCAGCAGCCAAGATCGCCCCCGCCAAGATACGCAGTATTTT.

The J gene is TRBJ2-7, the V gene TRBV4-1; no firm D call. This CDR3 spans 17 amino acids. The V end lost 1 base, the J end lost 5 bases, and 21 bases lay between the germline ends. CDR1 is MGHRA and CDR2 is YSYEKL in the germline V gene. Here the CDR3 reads CASSQAPAGLLSDEQYV. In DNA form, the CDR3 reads TGCGCCAGCAGCCAAGCTCCTGCCGGCCTGCTTTCCGACGAGCAGTACGTC.

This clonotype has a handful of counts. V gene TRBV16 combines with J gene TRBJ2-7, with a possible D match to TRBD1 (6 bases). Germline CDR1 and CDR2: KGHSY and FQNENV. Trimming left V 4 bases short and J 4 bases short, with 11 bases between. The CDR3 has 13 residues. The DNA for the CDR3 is TGTGCCAGCAGCCCCAGGGGATTTTACGAGCAGTACTTC. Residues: CASSPRGFYEQYF.

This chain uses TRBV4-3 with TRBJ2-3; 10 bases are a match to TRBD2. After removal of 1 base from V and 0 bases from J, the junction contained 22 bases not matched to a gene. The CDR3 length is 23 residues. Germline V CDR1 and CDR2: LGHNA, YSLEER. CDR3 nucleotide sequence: TGCGCCAGCAGCCAAGTCTCAAGGCTAGCGGGGGAAAAACGCCCGGCTAGCACAGATACGCAGTATTTT. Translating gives CASSQVSRLAGEKRPASTDTQYF.

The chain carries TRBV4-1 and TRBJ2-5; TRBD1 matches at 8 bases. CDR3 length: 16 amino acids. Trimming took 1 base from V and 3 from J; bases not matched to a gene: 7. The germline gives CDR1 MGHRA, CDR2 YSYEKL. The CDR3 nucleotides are TGCGCCAGCAGCCAAGGGACGACAGGGGAGAAAGAGACCCAGTACTTC. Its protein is CASSQGTTGEKETQYF.

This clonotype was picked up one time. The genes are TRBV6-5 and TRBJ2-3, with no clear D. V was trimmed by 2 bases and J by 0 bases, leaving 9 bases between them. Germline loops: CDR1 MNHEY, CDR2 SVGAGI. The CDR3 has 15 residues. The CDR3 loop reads CASSYLSGSTDTQYF. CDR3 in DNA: TGTGCCAGCAGTTACCTCTCTGGGAGCACAGATACGCAGTATTTT.

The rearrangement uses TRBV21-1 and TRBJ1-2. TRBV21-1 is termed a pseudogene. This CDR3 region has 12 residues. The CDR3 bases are TGTGCCAGCGGAGGATCTTTCTATGGCTACACCTTC. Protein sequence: CASGGSFYGYTF.

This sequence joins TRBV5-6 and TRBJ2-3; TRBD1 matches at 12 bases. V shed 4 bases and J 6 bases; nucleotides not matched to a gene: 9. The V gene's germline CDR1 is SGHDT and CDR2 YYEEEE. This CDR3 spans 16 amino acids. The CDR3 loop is CASSQSPGQGADTQYF. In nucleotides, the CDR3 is TGTGCCAGCAGCCAATCCCCGGGACAGGGGGCGGATACGCAGTATTTT.

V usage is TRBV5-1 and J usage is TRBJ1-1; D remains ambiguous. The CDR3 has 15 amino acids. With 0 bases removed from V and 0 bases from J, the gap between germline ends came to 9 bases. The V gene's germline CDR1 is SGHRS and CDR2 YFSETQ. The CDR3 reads CASSLGSSLNTEAFF. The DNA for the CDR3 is TGCGCCAGCAGCTTGGGCTCCAGCCTGAACACTGAAGCTTTCTTT.

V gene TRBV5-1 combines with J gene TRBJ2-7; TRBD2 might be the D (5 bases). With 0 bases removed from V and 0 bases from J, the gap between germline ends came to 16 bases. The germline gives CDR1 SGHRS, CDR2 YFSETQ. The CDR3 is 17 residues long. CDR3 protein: CASSLAPGEGYSYEQYF. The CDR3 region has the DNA TGCGCCAGCAGCTTGGCCCCAGGTGAGGGTTACTCCTACGAGCAGTACTTC.

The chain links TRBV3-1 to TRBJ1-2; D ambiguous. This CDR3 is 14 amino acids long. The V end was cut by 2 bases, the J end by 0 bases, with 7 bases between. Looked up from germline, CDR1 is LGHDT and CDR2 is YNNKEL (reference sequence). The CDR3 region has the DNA TGTGCCAGCAGCCAATTGTCCGCTAACTATGGCTACACCTTC. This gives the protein CASSQLSANYGYTF.

The DNA for the CDR3 is TGCGCCAGCAGCCAGGGATCGGGACTAGCGGGGCAAGAGACCCAGTACTTC. Translation: CASSQGSGLAGQETQYF. The rearrangement links TRBV4-3 to TRBJ2-5; TRBD2 aligns across 13 bases. Germline-derived CDR1 and CDR2 are LGHNA and YSLEER. With 3 bases clipped from V and 2 bases from J, the junction kept 6 bases outside the gene matches. The CDR3 length is 17 residues.

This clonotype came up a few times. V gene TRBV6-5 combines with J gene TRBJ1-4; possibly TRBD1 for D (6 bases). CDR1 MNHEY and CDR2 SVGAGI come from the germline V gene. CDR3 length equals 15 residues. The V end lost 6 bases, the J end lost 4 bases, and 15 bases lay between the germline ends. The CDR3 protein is CASSPIQGINEKLFF. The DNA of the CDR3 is TGTGCCAGCAGCCCCATACAGGGTATTAATGAAAAACTGTTTTTT.

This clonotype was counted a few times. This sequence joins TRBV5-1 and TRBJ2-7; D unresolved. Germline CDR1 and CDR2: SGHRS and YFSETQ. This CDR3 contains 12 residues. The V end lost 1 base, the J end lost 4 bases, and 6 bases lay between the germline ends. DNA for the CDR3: TGCGCCAGCAGCTTGCTAGGGTACGAGCAGTACTTC. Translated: CASSLLGYEQYF.

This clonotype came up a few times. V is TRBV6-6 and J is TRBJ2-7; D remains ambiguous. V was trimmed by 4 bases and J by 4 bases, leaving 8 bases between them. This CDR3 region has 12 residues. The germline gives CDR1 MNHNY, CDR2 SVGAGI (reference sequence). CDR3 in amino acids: CASSSSRYEQYV. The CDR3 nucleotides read TGTGCCAGCAGTTCCTCTCGGTACGAGCAGTACGTC.

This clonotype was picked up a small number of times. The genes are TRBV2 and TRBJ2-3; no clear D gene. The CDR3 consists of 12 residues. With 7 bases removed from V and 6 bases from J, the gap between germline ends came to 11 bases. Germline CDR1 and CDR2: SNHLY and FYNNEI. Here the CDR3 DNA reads TGTGCCAGCATTTCGGCCGGCGATACGCAGTATTTT. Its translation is CASISAGDTQYF. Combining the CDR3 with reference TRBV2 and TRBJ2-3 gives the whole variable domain EPEVTQTPSHQVTQMGQEVILRCVPISNHLYFYWYRQILGQKVEFLVSFYNNEISEKSEIFDDQFSVERPDGSNFTLKIRSTKLEDSAMYFCASISAGDTQYFGPGTRLTVL.